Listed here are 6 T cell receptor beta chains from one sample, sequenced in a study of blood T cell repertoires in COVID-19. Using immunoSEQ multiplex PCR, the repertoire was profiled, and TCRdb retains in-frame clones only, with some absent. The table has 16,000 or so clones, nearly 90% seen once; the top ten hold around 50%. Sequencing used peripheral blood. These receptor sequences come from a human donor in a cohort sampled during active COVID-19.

CDR3 in amino acids: CAATGPWEDGEQFF. DNA of the CDR3: TGTGCCGCCACGGGACCCTGGGAGGACGGTGAGCAGTTCTTC. The V gene is TRBV10-3, the J gene TRBJ2-1; the D gene is possibly TRBD2 (6 bases). Germline assignment: CDR1 ENHRY and CDR2 SYGVKD. This CDR3 region has 14 residues. Trimming stripped 11 bases from V and 9 bases from J, with 23 bases between.

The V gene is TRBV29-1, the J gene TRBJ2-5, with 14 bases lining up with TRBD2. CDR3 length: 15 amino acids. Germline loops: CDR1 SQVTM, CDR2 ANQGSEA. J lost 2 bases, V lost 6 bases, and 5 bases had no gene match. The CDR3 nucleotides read TGCAGCGTCGGGACTAGCGGGGGAGTTCAAGAGACCCAGTACTTC. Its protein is CSVGTSGGVQETQYF.

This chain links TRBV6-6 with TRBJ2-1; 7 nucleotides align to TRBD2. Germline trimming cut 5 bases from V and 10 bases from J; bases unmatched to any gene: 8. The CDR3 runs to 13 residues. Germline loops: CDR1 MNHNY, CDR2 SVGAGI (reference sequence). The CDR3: CASSDSLAVEQFF. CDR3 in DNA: TGTGCCAGCAGTGACAGCCTAGCGGTCGAGCAGTTCTTC.

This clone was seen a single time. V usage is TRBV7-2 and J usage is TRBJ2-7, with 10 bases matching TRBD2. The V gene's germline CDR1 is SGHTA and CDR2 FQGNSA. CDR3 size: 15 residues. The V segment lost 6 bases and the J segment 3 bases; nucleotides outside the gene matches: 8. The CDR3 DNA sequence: TGTGCCAGCAGAGCAAGCGGGGGGGATTTCTACGAGCAGTACTTC. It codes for CASRASGGDFYEQYF.

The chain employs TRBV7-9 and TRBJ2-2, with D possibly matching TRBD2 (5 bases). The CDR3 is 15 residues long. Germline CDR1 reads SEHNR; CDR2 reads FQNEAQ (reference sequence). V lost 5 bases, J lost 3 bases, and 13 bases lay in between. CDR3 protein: CASSPGSGDTGELFF. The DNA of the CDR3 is TGTGCCAGCAGCCCCGGTTCCGGGGACACCGGGGAGCTGTTTTTT.

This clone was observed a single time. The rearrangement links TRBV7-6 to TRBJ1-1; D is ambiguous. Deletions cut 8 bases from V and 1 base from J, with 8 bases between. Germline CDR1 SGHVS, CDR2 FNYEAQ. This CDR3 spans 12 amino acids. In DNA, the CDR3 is TGTGCCAGCGGCTCATGGAACACTGAAGCTTTCTTT. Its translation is CASGSWNTEAFF.